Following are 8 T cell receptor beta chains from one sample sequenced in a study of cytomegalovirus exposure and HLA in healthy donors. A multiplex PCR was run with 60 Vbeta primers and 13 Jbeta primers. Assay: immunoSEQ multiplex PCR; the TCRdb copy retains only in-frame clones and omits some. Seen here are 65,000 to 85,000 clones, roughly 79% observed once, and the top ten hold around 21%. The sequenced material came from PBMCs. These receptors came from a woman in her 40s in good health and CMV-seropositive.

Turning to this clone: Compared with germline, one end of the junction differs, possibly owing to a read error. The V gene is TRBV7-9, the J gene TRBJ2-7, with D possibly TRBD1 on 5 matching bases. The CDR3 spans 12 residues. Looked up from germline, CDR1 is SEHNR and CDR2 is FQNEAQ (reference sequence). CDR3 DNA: TGTTCCAGCAGCTCAGGGTGGTACGAGCAGTACTTC. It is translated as CSSSSGWYEQYF.

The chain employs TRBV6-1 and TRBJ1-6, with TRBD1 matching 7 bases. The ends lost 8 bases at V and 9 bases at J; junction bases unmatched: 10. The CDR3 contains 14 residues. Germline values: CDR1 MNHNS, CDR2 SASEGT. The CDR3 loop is CASGGGGVGSPLHF. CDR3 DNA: TGTGCCAGCGGAGGGGGCGGGGTGGGTTCACCCCTCCACTTT.

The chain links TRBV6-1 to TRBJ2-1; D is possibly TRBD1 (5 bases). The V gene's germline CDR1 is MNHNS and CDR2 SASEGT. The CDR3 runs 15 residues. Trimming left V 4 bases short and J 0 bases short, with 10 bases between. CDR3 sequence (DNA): TGTGCCAGCAGTGTTGGACATAGCTCCTACAATGAGCAGTTCTTC. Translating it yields CASSVGHSSYNEQFF.

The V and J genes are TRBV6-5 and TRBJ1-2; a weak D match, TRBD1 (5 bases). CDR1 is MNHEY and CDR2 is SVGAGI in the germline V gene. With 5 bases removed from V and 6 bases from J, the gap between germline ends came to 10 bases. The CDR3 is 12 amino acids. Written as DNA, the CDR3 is TGTGCCAGCAGTGGGTCAGGGAATGGCTACACCTTC. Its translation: CASSGSGNGYTF.

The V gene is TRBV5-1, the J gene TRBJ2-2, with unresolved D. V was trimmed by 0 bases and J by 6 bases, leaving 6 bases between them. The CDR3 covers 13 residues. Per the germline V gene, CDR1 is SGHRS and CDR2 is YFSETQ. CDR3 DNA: TGCGCCAGCAGCTTGGGAGGCGCCGGGGAGCTGTTTTTT. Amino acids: CASSLGGAGELFF.

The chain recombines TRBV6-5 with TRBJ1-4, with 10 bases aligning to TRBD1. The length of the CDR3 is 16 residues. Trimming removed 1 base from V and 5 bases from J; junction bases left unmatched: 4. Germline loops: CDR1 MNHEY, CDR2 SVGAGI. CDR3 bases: TGTGCCAGCAGTTACTTGATGGGACAGGGGAATGAAAAACTGTTTTTT. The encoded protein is CASSYLMGQGNEKLFF.

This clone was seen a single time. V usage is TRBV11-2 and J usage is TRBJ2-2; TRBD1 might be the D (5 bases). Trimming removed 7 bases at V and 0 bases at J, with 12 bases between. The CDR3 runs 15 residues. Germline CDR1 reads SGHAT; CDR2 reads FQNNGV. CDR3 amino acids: CASKPTASNTGELFF. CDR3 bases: TGTGCCAGCAAACCGACAGCCTCGAACACCGGGGAGCTGTTTTTT.

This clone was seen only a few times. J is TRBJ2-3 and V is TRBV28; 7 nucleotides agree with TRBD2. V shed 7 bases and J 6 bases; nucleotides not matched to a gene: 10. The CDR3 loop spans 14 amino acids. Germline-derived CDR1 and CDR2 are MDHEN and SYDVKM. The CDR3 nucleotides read TGTGCCAGCAAAGGACTAGGGAGGTCGGATACGCAGTATTTT. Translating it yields CASKGLGRSDTQYF.